Only one count was recorded for the clone carrying this T cell receptor beta chain. The antigen remains unidentified. V dropped 5 bases and J dropped 2; count of bases not matched to a gene: 4. CDR1 and CDR2 (germline): SGHAT, FQNNGV. The CDR3 runs 14 residues. This entry belongs to a study of shared clonotypes between healthy human individuals. The study, taken as a whole, reports: For naive CD4 cells, roughly 5% of clonotypes were shared across a handful of donors.

Profiling relied on immunoSEQ multiplex PCR, and the TCRdb table lists in-frame clones only, not all of them. The table includes about 1.4 million clones, 96% detected once. The material sequenced was naive CD4+ T cells sorted from blood. Subset here: CD45RA+ positively selected. This sequence originates from a man between 25 and 39 years old in good health. The genes are TRBV11-2 and TRBJ2-5; TRBD1 matches 8 bases. In DNA form, the CDR3 reads TGTGCCAGCAGCCCGCGACAGGGGCAAGAGACCCAGTACTTC. It specifies CASSPRQGQETQYF. The complete variable domain, with remaining parts taken from reference TRBV11-2 and TRBJ2-5, reads EAGVAQSPRYKIIEKRQSVAFWCNPISGHATLYWYQQILGQGPKLLIQFQNNGVVDDSQLPKDRFSAERLKGVDSTLKIQPAKLEDSAVYLCASSPRQGQETQYFGPGTRLLVL.